The clone carrying this T cell receptor beta chain was seen just once. The source of the sample is a study of blood T cell repertoires in COVID-19. Original methodology: How many nucleated cells were present was estimated from reference gene primer amplification. The method was immunoSEQ multiplex PCR; TCRdb's version includes in-frame clones alone and lacks a portion of them. That table supplies the V and J calls and clone size; D and trimming were determined from the DNA. Of 300,000 to 350,000 clones in the sample, about 86% are singletons; the top ten hold 4% to 5.5%. Assignments of participants to cohorts depended upon their own reported clinical history. Germline V gene data show CDR1 as MNHEY and CDR2 as SVGAGI. The V end was cut by 8 bases, the J end by 0 bases, with 10 bases between. The CDR3 has 13 residues.

The source is a middle-aged woman with acute COVID-19. The chain recombines TRBV6-5 with TRBJ1-2; a possible D gene is TRBD1 (5 bases). The sequenced sample was PBMCs or T cells enriched from blood (not recorded which). The CDR3 loop reads CASGRGANYGYTF. The DNA of the CDR3 is TGTGCCAGCGGGCGGGGGGCTAACTATGGCTACACCTTC.